Here is one T cell receptor beta chain with its context. Its antigen remains unknown. The CDR3 extends over 14 amino acids. Trimming took 4 bases from V and 1 from J, leaving 9 bases between them. Germline V gene sequence: CDR1 SGHNT, CDR2 YYREEE (reference sequence). This specimen belongs to a study of cytomegalovirus exposure and HLA in healthy donors. Whole-study findings and limits: Cytomegalovirus status was reportedly diagnosed by the classifier with high specificity and sensitivity. A few CMV-associated chains proved CMV antigen-specific in vitro.

Measured with immunoSEQ multiplex PCR; TCRdb has only the in-frame clones, and not every one. The table lists roughly 50,000 clones, 93% of them singletons. The sample taken for sequencing was PBMCs. The clonotype comes from a woman between 18 and 29 years old in good health and CMV-seropositive. The V call is TRBV5-4, the J call TRBJ1-3; D gene ambiguous. CDR3 in DNA: TGTGCCAGCAGCCCCGACTTATCTGGAAACACCATATATTTT. Protein: CASSPDLSGNTIYF.